This T cell receptor beta chain derives from a study of OX40 agonist ivuxolimab in advanced cancers. Background for the entire study: Ivuxolimab, which targeted the costimulatory receptor OX40 (CD134), was an agonistic, fully human IgG2 monoclonal antibody. Partial responses occurred in three dose-escalation patients: two with cutaneous melanoma and one with hepatocellular carcinoma. The paper reports the monotherapy dose-escalation portion (N of about 52 patients) of the phase I ivuxolimab trial. Peripheral TCRbeta sequencing aimed to test whether ivuxolimab altered TCR sequence diversity and caused clonal T-cell expansion. Among the 50 to 55 dose-escalation patients, about 20 had hepatocellular carcinoma, around 15 melanoma, 9 renal cell carcinoma and 9 head and neck cancer. Patients were allowed to have had prior anti-PD-1, anti-PD-L1 or anti-CTLA-4 therapy, and 30% to 50% of the dose-escalation patients had previously received checkpoint inhibitors. Intravenous ivuxolimab was administered to patients every 2 weeks at six dose levels: 0.01, 0.1, 0.3, 1.5, 3 and 10 mg/kg. A male proportion of roughly 80% and a mean age of 60 years, ranging from 23 to 79, were recorded for the dose-escalation cohort. Broader findings and caveats from the paper: After ivuxolimab, expanded clones were on average more numerous among CD8+ T cells than among CD4+ T cells. In partial responders in the 0.1-3.0 mg/kg groups, normalized peripheral clonal expansion was found to be among the lowest, especially among CD8+ T cells. The antigen specificity of the clonally expanded peripheral T cells was not determined. Low levels of normalized T-cell clonal expansion were also seen in some patients who did not respond. At doses of 0.1 to 3.0 mg/kg, clonal expansion of both CD4+ and CD8+ T cells in blood was seen between baseline and week 6.

The CDR3 spans 12 residues, from the cysteine through the phenylalanine. CDR3 DNA only is kept here, 36 bases in frame from base 1. Trimming at the junction amounts to 1 base on V and 11 bases on J, and the germline ends lie 11 bases apart. The germline V gene encodes CDR1 SGHTA and CDR2 FQGNSA. For sequencing of the TCRbeta CDR3 region, genomic DNA was extracted from the sorted cells. TCRbeta CDR3 regions were sequenced using the immunoSEQ Assay. TCRdb mirrors the immuneACCESS table, restricted to in-frame sequences. Some clones are absent from its copies; in checked studies, under half trace to an unresolved V gene, and the reason for the others is unknown. Recorded for this sample are 65,000 to 70,000 clones; more than 75% of them occurred a single time. The biggest ten clones account for about 0.42% of the sample. Patients with a history of autoimmune disease or receiving systemic immunosuppression were excluded from the trial. Peripheral blood for TCR sequencing was collected from all dose cohorts at baseline, on cycle 4 day 1, and on cycle 7 day 1. Samples came from an open-label, multicenter, first-in-human phase I dose-escalation trial of ivuxolimab. Adults with locally advanced or metastatic head and neck squamous cell, hepatocellular, melanoma or renal cell carcinoma were enrolled in the trial. CD4+ and CD8+ T cells were sorted separately from peripheral blood before TCR sequencing.

For this clone: Its target antigen remains unknown. No much larger clonotype is one base removed from it; base qualities were not supplied.

This TCR came from an adult with an advanced solid tumor such as melanoma, head and neck, liver or kidney cancer. The starting material was CD4+ or CD8+ T cells sorted from blood, obtained in a trial of the OX40 agonist ivuxolimab. This chain is built from TRBV7-2 and TRBJ1-1; the D gene is possibly TRBD1, with 6 bases matching. The DNA sequence is TGTGCCAGCAGCTTAGGTCAGGGGTGGGCTTTCTTT. It is translated as CASSLGQGWAFF.